This T cell receptor (beta chain) originates from a study of T cell responses to AZD1222 COVID-19 vaccine. As for the study in general: Second-dose recipients at about 4 or about 12 weeks were treated as one pooled group. Broader study findings: No day 14 peak samples; only post-peak repertoires were characterized. The donor cohort was predominantly white British with a female majority, and clonal diversity may have been underestimated. In the spike-specific TCR repertoire, nearly half reportedly target unmutated variant regions.

Data came from immunoSEQ multiplex PCR; TCRdb stores just in-frame clones and leaves some out. The table lists 150,000 or so clones, about 90% of them singletons. V was trimmed by 0 bases and J by 0 bases, leaving 10 bases between them. Germline CDR1 reads SGHRS; CDR2 reads YFSETQ. The CDR3 has 15 residues. A note on this clone: Its target is not known.

The receptor was isolated from an adult in good health. Sequencing was performed on peripheral blood, taken on day 0 of AZD1222 vaccination. The V and J genes are TRBV5-1 and TRBJ2-7, with D unresolved. CDR3 nucleotide sequence: TGCGCCAGCAGCTTGGTGGGCCGAAGCTCCTACGAGCAGTACTTC. It specifies CASSLVGRSSYEQYF.